Presented here are 5 T cell receptor beta chains from one specimen sequenced in a study of beta chain features in type 1 diabetes. The authors reverse transcribed all of the isolated RNA, so sequencing captured expressed TCRB transcripts. The repertoire was sequenced with immunoSEQ multiplex PCR; TCRdb's copy has only in-frame clones and lacks some. Of a few hundred thousand clones in the sample, about 18% were seen once. The sample consisted of naive CD4+ T cells from blood. The receptors were gathered from a woman between 18 and 30 years old in good health.

The chain combines TRBV10-3 with TRBJ2-5, with 7 bases matching TRBD1. Looked up from germline, CDR1 is ENHRY and CDR2 is SYGVKD. The J segment lost 0 bases and the V segment lost 8 bases, leaving 3 bases of the junction unmatched. The CDR3 extends over 13 amino acids. The CDR3, as DNA: TGTGCCATCGGGGACAGACACCAAGAGACCCAGTACTTC. This gives the protein CAIGDRHQETQYF.

This clone was counted between two and nine times. The chain carries TRBV2 and TRBJ1-6; D is ambiguous. Trimming shortened V by 1 base and J by 14 bases, and 18 bases separated the two germline ends. CDR1 is SNHLY and CDR2 is FYNNEI in the germline V gene. The CDR3 is 15 residues long. The chain's CDR3 is CASSEEAAPASTLHF. The CDR3 coding sequence is TGTGCCAGCAGTGAAGAGGCAGCCCCGGCTAGCACCCTCCACTTT.

This clone has just a few counts. The gene calls are TRBV7-2 and TRBJ2-5; 7 nucleotides line up with TRBD2. The germline V gene encodes CDR1 SGHTA and CDR2 FQGNSA. The CDR3 totals 16 residues. Trimming cost V 2 bases and J 1 base; bases outside gene matches: 7. The DNA of the CDR3 is TGTGCCAGCAGCTTACGGGGCGGGGGAGGCCAAGAGACCCAGTACTTC. Translating it yields CASSLRGGGGQETQYF.

This clone appeared a few times. The chain combines TRBV27 with TRBJ2-7; 9 bases agree with TRBD2. V lost 6 bases to trimming and J lost 0 bases; unmatched junction nucleotides: 3. This CDR3 contains 14 residues. Germline-derived CDR1 and CDR2 are MNHEY and SMNVEV (reference sequence). The CDR3 nucleotides are TGTGCCAGCAGGCGGGGGGGCAGCTCCTACGAGCAGTACTTC. It yields the protein CASRRGGSSYEQYF.

This chain links TRBV6-1 with TRBJ2-3; 14 bases are shared with TRBD2. CDR1 and CDR2 (germline): MNHNS, SASEGT. CDR3 length: 13 amino acids. Trimming removed 8 bases from V and 6 bases from J; junction bases left unmatched: 1. CDR3 sequence reads: CASRLAGGDTQYF. Written as DNA, the CDR3 is TGTGCCAGCCGACTAGCGGGGGGGGATACGCAGTATTTT.